This entry concerns a single T cell receptor (beta chain). The antigen is undetermined. The sample originates from a study of cytomegalovirus exposure and HLA in healthy donors. Across the whole study: There were around 100 million unique TCR beta sequences, drawn from about 190 million T cells, in an earlier analysis. The study, taken as a whole, reports: A later analysis reported that several of the most significant clusters appeared to be linked to common viral pathogens, among them Epstein-Barr virus. Roughly uniform sequencing depth across donors was assumed, possibly incorrectly. It was reported that the classifier diagnosed cytomegalovirus status with high specificity and sensitivity in both the original and validation cohorts.

Trimming took off 2 bases at V and 3 bases at J, with 7 bases between the two ends. The CDR3 extends over 13 amino acids. The V gene's germline CDR1 is SEHNR and CDR2 FQNEAQ (reference sequence). With 60 Vbeta and 13 Jbeta primers, the PCR was carried out. TCRdb's table, derived via immunoSEQ multiplex PCR, lists solely in-frame clones and lacks some. The table records some 150,000 clones, around 80% of them present only once. The TCR sequence derives from a woman aged 40 to 55 in good health and CMV-seronegative. Sequenced sample: PBMCs. The gene calls are TRBV7-9 and TRBJ2-5; D is unclear. This chain's CDR3 is CASSLIPEETQYF. As DNA, the CDR3 is TGTGCCAGCAGCTTAATCCCGGAAGAGACCCAGTACTTC.